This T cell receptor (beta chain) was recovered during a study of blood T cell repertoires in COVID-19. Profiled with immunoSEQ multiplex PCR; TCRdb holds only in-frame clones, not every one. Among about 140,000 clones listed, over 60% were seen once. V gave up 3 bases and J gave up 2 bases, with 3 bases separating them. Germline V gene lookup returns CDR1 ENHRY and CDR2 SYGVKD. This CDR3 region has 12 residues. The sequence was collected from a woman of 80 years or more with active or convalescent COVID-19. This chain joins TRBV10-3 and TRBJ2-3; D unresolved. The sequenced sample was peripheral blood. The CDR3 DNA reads TGTGCCATCAGTGACAACACAGATACGCAGTATTTT. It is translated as CAISDNTDTQYF.